The 8 T cell receptor beta chains reported below all come from one sample, sequenced in a study of T-cell memory formation after mild COVID-19. Each CDR3 protein gets one entry after TCRdb re-called the 5' RACE reads with MiXCR. The profile shows 35,000 to 40,000 distinct CDR3 sequences, approximately 6.5% of them singletons. What was sequenced was PBMCs or a T cell subset sorted from them (not recorded which). These receptors were obtained from an adult who had mild COVID-19 (a few samples of this study predate the infection). Cell type and time point are not known.

This clonotype turned up a few times. The junction differs from germline at one of its ends, possibly a read error. The CDR3 DNA reads as TGTGCCAGCAGCCAAGGGGCGGCAGGCTTCTGCTTC. Translating it yields CASSQGAAGFCF. The chain combines TRBV3-1 with TRBJ2-7, with D hard to call. Germline-derived CDR1 and CDR2 are LGHDT and YNNKEL (reference sequence). CDR3 length: 12 residues.

V usage is TRBV6-5 and J usage is TRBJ2-5; 11 bases fit TRBD1. The CDR3 is 15 residues long. Germline V lookup: CDR1 MNHEY, CDR2 SVGAGI. V dropped 5 bases and J dropped 5; count of bases not matched to a gene: 7. The CDR3 sequence is CASSEWTGGFETQYF. The CDR3 DNA is TGTGCCAGCAGTGAGTGGACAGGGGGCTTTGAGACCCAGTACTTC.

This clonotype has a count of ten or more. This chain links TRBV5-1 with TRBJ2-5; 8 bases map to TRBD2. This CDR3 region has 15 residues. Trimming at V came to 4 bases and at J to 3 bases, leaving 8 bases not matched to a gene. The germline V gene encodes CDR1 SGHRS and CDR2 YFSETQ. The CDR3 is CASSGAGAVEETQYF. CDR3 coding DNA: TGCGCCAGCAGCGGAGCGGGGGCGGTGGAAGAGACCCAGTACTTC.

This clonotype came up a few times. This chain links TRBV24-1 with TRBJ1-1; D gene uncertain. This CDR3 is 13 amino acids long. The V end lost 7 bases, the J end lost 1 base, and 9 bases lay between the germline ends. The germline V gene encodes CDR1 KGHDR and CDR2 SFDVKD. The CDR3 nucleotides read TGTGCCACCAGAGCCTTTGGGAACACTGAAGCTTTCTTT. Translating gives CATRAFGNTEAFF.

The chain joins TRBV18 to TRBJ2-1, with a weak D call TRBD2 (5 bases). The CDR3 runs 13 residues. Trimming removed 6 bases from V and 7 bases from J, with 13 bases in between. Germline V lookup: CDR1 KGHSH, CDR2 LQKENI. The CDR3 DNA sequence: TGTGCCAGCTCCCTCGGAAGGGAGAATGAGCAGTTCTTC. Translating it yields CASSLGRENEQFF. The whole variable domain, remainder taken from reference TRBV18 and TRBJ2-1, is NAGVMQNPRHLVRRRGQEARLRCSPMKGHSHVYWYRQLPEEGLKFMVYLQKENIIDESGMPKERFSAEFPKEGPSILRIQQVVRGDSAAYFCASSLGRENEQFFGPGTRLTVL.

This clonotype has a count of ten or more. The chain employs TRBV7-9 and TRBJ1-2; 7 bases map to TRBD1. This CDR3 has 15 residues. The V gene end was trimmed by 2 bases and the J gene end by 3 bases; junction bases not matched to a gene: 6. Germline CDR1 is SEHNR and CDR2 is FQNEAQ (reference sequence). CDR3 coding DNA: TGTGCCAGCAGCTTAATACAGGGGAGTTACTATGGCTACACCTTC. Translation: CASSLIQGSYYGYTF. The complete variable domain, with remaining parts taken from reference TRBV7-9 and TRBJ1-2, reads DTGVSQNPRHKITKRGQNVTFRCDPISEHNRLYWYRQTLGQGPEFLTYFQNEAQLEKSRLLSDRFSAERPKGSFSTLEIQRTEQGDSAMYLCASSLIQGSYYGYTFGSGTRLTVV.

The chain is built from TRBV6-2 or TRBV6-3 and TRBJ2-7; 7 bases are a match to TRBD1. Looked up from germline, CDR1 is MNHEY and CDR2 is SVGEGT. The CDR3 totals 17 residues. Trimming removed 0 bases from V and 2 bases from J; junction bases left unmatched: 10. In DNA form, the CDR3 reads TGTGCCAGCAGTTACTCGATTGGTGGGACAGCCACCTACGAGCAGTACTTC. It is translated as CASSYSIGGTATYEQYF.

This clonotype was observed many times. The rearrangement uses TRBV5-1 and TRBJ2-5, with a weak D call TRBD2 (6 bases). The CDR3 is 12 amino acids. Per germline, CDR1 SGHRS and CDR2 YFSETQ. The V end was cut by 4 bases, the J end by 7 bases, with 11 bases between. The CDR3 coding sequence is TGCGCCAGCAGCGGGGACTCGTGGACCCAGTACTTC. Its translation is CASSGDSWTQYF.